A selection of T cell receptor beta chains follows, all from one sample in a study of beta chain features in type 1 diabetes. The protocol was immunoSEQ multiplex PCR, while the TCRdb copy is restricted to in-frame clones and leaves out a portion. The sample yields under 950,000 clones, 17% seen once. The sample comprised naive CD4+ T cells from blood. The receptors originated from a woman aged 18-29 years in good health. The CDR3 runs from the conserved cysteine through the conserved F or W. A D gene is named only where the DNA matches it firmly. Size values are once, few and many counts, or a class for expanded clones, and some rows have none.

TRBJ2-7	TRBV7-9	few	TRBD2	CASSQSGSIDEQYF	TGTGCCAGCAGCCAGAGCGGGAGTATCGACGAGCAGTACTTC
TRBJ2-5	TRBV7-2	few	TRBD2	CASSHRASGTLGTQYF	TGTGCCAGCTCCCACCGGGCTAGCGGGACCCTAGGGACCCAGTACTTC
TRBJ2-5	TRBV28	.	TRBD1	CASSSHRGDGETQYF	TGTGCCAGCAGTTCACACAGGGGAGACGGGGAGACCCAGTACTTC
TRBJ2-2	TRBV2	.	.	CASIYHTGELFF	TGTGCCAGCATATACCACACCGGGGAGCTGTTTTTT
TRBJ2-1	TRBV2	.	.	CASKRVQNEQFF	TGTGCCAGCAAAAGGGTTCAGAATGAGCAGTTCTTC
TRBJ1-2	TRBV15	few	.	CATSRDPQGAGYTF	TGTGCCACCAGCAGAGATCCGCAGGGAGCTGGCTACACCTTC
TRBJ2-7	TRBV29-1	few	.	CSVATSREQYF	TGCAGCGTTGCAACATCCAGGGAGCAGTACTTC
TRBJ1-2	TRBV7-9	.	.	CASSPTGRDYGYTF	TGTGCCAGCAGCCCTACAGGAAGAGACTATGGCTACACCTTC
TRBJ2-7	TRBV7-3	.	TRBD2	CASSLVGTSGSGEQYF	TGTGCCAGCAGCTTAGTCGGGACTAGCGGGAGTGGCGAGCAGTACTTC
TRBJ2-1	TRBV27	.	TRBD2	CASTAEGGRWTYNEQFF	TGTGCCAGCACTGCTGAGGGCGGGAGGTGGACCTACAATGAGCAGTTCTTC
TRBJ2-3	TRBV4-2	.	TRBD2	CASSRWGTSGRDTQYF	TGTGCCAGCAGCCGGTGGGGGACTAGCGGGAGGGATACGCAGTATTTT
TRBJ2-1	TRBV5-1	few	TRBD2	CASSKTSGNQPREQFF	TGCGCCAGCAGCAAGACTAGCGGGAACCAACCACGGGAGCAGTTCTTC
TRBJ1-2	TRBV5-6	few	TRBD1	CASSTWTGSSYGYTF	TGTGCCAGCAGCACATGGACAGGGTCCTCCTATGGCTACACCTTC
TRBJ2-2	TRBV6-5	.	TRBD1	CASSYGRQGASGELFF	TGTGCCAGCAGTTACGGGAGACAGGGGGCCTCCGGGGAGCTGTTTTTT
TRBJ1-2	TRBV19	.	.	CASSITLRELYGYTF	TGTGCCAGTAGTATTACCCTCAGGGAGCTCTATGGCTACACCTTC
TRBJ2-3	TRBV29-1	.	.	CSVGEADTQYF	TGCAGCGTTGGAGAGGCTGATACGCAGTATTTT
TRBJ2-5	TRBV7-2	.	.	CASSLGDRKTQYF	TGTGCCAGCAGCTTAGGGGATAGGAAGACCCAGTACTTC
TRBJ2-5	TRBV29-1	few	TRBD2	CSVRTSGIETQYF	TGCAGCGTGAGGACTAGCGGGATCGAGACCCAGTACTTC
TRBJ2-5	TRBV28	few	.	CASSPLSGALQETQYF	TGTGCCAGCAGTCCCCTAAGCGGAGCCCTCCAAGAGACCCAGTACTTC
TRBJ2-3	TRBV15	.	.	CATSRAQVTQYF	TGTGCCACCAGCAGAGCACAAGTTACGCAGTATTTT
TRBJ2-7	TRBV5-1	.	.	CASSFGSYEQYF	TGCGCCAGCAGCTTTGGGTCCTACGAGCAGTACTTC
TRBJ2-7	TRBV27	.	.	CASSLTRRGYEQYF	TGTGCCAGCAGTTTAACTCGGCGGGGCTACGAGCAGTACTTC
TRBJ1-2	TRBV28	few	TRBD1	CASSAGQGYGYTF	TGTGCCAGCAGCGCGGGACAGGGTTATGGCTACACCTTC
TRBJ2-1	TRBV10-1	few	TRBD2	CASSGSLAGDNEQFF	TGCGCCAGCAGTGGCTCCCTAGCGGGAGACAATGAGCAGTTCTTC
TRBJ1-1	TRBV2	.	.	CASSRQFPEAFF	TGTGCCAGCAGTCGACAGTTTCCTGAAGCTTTCTTT
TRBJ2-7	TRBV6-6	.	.	CASSREYEQYF	TGTGCCAGCAGTAGGGAGTACGAGCAGTACTTC
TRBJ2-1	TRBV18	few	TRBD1	CASSPSRTGAGEQFF	TGTGCCAGCTCACCTTCAAGGACAGGCGCGGGTGAGCAGTTCTTC
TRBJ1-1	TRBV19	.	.	CASEPTLAGNTEAFF	TGTGCCAGTGAACCCACCCTGGCAGGAAACACTGAAGCTTTCTTT
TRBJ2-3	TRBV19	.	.	CASSIPGGTDTQYF	TGTGCCAGTAGTATCCCCGGGGGAACAGATACGCAGTATTTT
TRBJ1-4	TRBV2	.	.	CASGPHGETNEKLFF	TGTGCCAGCGGCCCGCACGGGGAGACTAATGAAAAACTGTTTTTT
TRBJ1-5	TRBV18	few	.	CASSPAYSNQPQHF	TGTGCCAGCTCACCCGCTTATAGCAATCAGCCCCAGCATTTT
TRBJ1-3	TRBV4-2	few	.	CASSQGRAGGNTIYF	TGTGCCAGCAGCCAAGGAAGGGCCGGGGGAAACACCATATATTTT
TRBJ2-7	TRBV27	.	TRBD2	CASSLYRTSGSEQYF	TGTGCCAGCAGTTTATACCGGACTAGCGGGAGTGAGCAGTACTTC
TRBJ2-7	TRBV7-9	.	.	CASSFPSGGSYEQYF	TGTGCCAGCAGCTTTCCCAGCGGAGGCTCCTACGAGCAGTACTTC
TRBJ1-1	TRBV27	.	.	CASSSKTGWTEAFF	TGTGCCAGCAGTTCCAAGACAGGCTGGACTGAAGCTTTCTTT
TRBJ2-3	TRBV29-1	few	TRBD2	CSVRRIAGVGTDTQYF	TGCAGCGTCAGGCGAATAGCGGGAGTTGGCACAGATACGCAGTATTTT
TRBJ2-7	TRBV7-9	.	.	CASSLGLSPNEQYF	TGTGCCAGCAGCTTGGGGCTTAGCCCCAACGAGCAGTACTTC
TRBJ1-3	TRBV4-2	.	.	CASSQGGPGASGNTIYF	TGTGCCAGCAGCCAAGGGGGCCCAGGTGCGTCTGGAAACACCATATATTTT
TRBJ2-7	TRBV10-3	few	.	CAIRTASYEQYF	TGTGCCATCCGGACTGCTTCCTACGAGCAGTACTTC
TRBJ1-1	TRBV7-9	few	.	CASSARRDTEAFF	TGTGCCAGCAGCGCCAGAAGGGACACTGAAGCTTTCTTT
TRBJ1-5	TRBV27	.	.	CASSLHGSAGFGWNQPQHF	TGTGCCAGCAGCCTGCACGGGTCGGCCGGCTTTGGTTGGAATCAGCCCCAGCATTTT
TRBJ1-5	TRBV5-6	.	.	CASSAKQGGGQPQHF	TGTGCCAGCAGCGCGAAACAGGGTGGCGGTCAGCCCCAGCATTTT
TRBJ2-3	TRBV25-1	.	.	CASRTSTDTQYF	TGTGCCAGCAGGACTAGCACAGATACGCAGTATTTT
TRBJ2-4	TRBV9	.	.	CASSPSASVGGYIQYF	TGTGCCAGCAGCCCCAGCGCCTCGGTGGGAGGCTACATTCAGTACTTC
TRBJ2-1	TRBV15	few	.	CATRVGLKDEQFF	TGTGCCACCAGGGTAGGGCTAAAGGATGAGCAGTTCTTC
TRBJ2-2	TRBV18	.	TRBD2	CASSPQKAGNTGELFF	TGTGCCAGCTCACCACAAAAAGCGGGAAACACCGGGGAGCTGTTTTTT
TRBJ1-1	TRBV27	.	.	CASSLVGVPSTEAFF	TGTGCCAGCAGTTTAGTGGGTGTCCCGAGCACTGAAGCTTTCTTT
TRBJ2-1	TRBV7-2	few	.	CASSLTRVTEQFF	TGTGCCAGCAGCTTAACTCGGGTTACTGAGCAGTTCTTC
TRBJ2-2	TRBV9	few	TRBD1	CASSPRQGSGELFF	TGTGCCAGCAGCCCAAGACAGGGTTCCGGGGAGCTGTTTTTT
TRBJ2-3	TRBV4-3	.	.	CASSQGLAGGTDTQYF	TGCGCCAGCAGCCAAGGTCTAGCCGGAGGTACAGATACGCAGTATTTT
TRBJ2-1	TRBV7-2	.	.	CASRHIAYSYNEQFF	TGTGCCAGCAGACACATAGCGTACTCCTACAATGAGCAGTTCTTC
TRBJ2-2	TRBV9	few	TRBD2	CASSVSGRITGELFF	TGTGCCAGCAGCGTTAGCGGGAGGATTACCGGGGAGCTGTTTTTT
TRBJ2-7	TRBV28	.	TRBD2	CASRPTSGRAHEQYF	TGTGCCAGCAGACCTACTAGCGGGAGGGCCCACGAGCAGTACTTC
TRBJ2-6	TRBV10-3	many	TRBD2	CAIQRDTANVLTF	TGTGCCATCCAGCGGGATACTGCCAACGTCCTGACTTTC
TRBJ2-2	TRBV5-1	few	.	CASSLSQATGELFF	TGCGCCAGCAGCTTGAGTCAAGCCACCGGGGAGCTGTTTTTT